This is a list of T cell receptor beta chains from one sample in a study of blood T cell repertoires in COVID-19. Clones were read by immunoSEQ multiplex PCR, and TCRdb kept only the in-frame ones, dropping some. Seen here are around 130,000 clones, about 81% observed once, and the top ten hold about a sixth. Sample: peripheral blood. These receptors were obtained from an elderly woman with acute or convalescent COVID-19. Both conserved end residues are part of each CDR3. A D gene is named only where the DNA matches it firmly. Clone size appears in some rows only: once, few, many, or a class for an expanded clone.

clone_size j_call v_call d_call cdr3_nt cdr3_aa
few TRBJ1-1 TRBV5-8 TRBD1 TGTGCCAGCAGCTCCCACAGGGGGACCGGTTCGTTGGCTGAAGCTTTCTTT CASSSHRGTGSLAEAFF
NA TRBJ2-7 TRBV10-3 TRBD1 TGTGCCATAAGTCCCCGGGACAGGGGTTATGAGCAGTACTTC CAISPRDRGYEQYF
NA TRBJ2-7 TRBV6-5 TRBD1 TGTGCCAGCAGTTGGGACAGGGAGGTGGGCGAGCAGTACTTC CASSWDREVGEQYF
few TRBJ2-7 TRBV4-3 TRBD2 TGCGCCAGCAGCCAAGATCCGAGCGGGGGACCCTACGAGCAGTACTTC CASSQDPSGGPYEQYF
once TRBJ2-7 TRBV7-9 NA TGTGCCAGCAGCTTAGTCGGGTACGAGCAGTACTTC CASSLVGYEQYF
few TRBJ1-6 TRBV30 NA TGTGCCTGGAGTATCAGGGACTCCTATAATTCACCCCTCCACTTT CAWSIRDSYNSPLHF
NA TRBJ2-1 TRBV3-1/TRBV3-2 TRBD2 TGTGCCAGCAGCCAAGGGTACACTAGCGGAAGCTACAATGAGCAGTTCTTC CASSQGYTSGSYNEQFF
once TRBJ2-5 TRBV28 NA TGTGCCAGCAGTCCCCTAGGGAGTGCGCAAGAGACCCAGTACTTC CASSPLGSAQETQYF
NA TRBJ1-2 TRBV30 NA TGTGCCTGGAAGGAGGGTTCTAACTATGGCTACACCTTC CAWKEGSNYGYTF
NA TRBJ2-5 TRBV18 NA TGTGCCAGCTCACGGGTCGGGGGAGAGACCCAGTACTTC CASSRVGGETQYF
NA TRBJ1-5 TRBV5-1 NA TGCGCCAGCAGCTTAGCTGGCAATCAGCCCCAGCATTTT CASSLAGNQPQHF
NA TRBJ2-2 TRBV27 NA TGTGCCAGCAGTTTCGTCAGGACCGGGGAGCTGTTTTTT CASSFVRTGELFF
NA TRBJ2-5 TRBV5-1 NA TGCGCCAGCAGCGTGGTGGGCTCCGAGACCCAGTACTTC CASSVVGSETQYF
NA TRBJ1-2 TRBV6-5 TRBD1 TGTGCCAGCAGTTACGGGACAGCATCTAACTATGGCTACACCTTC CASSYGTASNYGYTF
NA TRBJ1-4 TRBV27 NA TGTGCCAGCAGTTTAATTAGACAGAAAGGCGAAAAACTGTTTTTT CASSLIRQKGEKLFF
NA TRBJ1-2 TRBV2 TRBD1 TGTGCCAGCAGTCCAACAGGGGCCTCTGGCGGCTACACCTTC CASSPTGASGGYTF